Following are 24 T cell receptor beta chains from one sample sequenced in a study of T-cell reconstitution after alpha-beta-depleted transplantation in children (dated by TCRdb to the mid-2010s). The treatment or condition tag for this specimen amounts to: allogeneic hematopoietic cell transplantation with graft depleted of TCRalphabeta T cells and CD19 B cells. Preparation of the library involved PCR. Sequencing relied on an Illumina HiSeq 2500. TCR libraries were prepared with molecular barcoding, using unique molecular identifiers to normalize TCRbeta repertoire quantification. TCRdb trimmed the raw reads at Q25, called clones with MiXCR and kept productive beta chains. Each CDR3 protein gets just one entry, which takes the most common genes and DNA from the rows behind it. For this sample there are more than 200,000 distinct CDR3 sequences; more than 20% appear just once. The biggest ten clones account for approximately 2.5% of the sample.

The source material was PBMCs, sampled before TCRalphabeta/CD19-depleted stem cell transplant. These TCRs come from a girl aged 2-10 years with Fanconi anemia, due to receive a stem cell transplant.

There are a few counts of this clonotype. V and J are TRBV12-3 or TRBV12-4 and TRBJ2-2, with a possible D match to TRBD2 (6 bases). This CDR3 spans 15 amino acids. V was trimmed by 7 bases and J by 3 bases, leaving 15 bases between them. CDR3 protein: CASTPGGAYTGELFF. CDR3 nucleotide sequence: TGTGCCAGCACCCCTGGAGGGGCGTACACCGGGGAGCTGTTTTTT.

V is TRBV4-1 and J is TRBJ2-7; maybe TRBD2 (5 bases). The CDR3 has 17 amino acids. Deletions cut 4 bases from V and 4 bases from J, with 23 bases between. The germline V gene has CDR1 MGHRA and CDR2 YSYEKL. CDR3 sequence (DNA): TGCGCCAGCAGCCTGGGCGTAGGAGAGGGTCTAAGTTACGAGCAGTACTTC. As protein: CASSLGVGEGLSYEQYF.

The chain employs TRBV7-2 and TRBJ2-1; TRBD2 aligns across 11 bases. This CDR3 has 17 residues. Per the germline V gene, CDR1 is SGHTA and CDR2 is FQGNSA. Trimming at V came to 5 bases and at J to 4 bases, leaving 10 bases not matched to a gene. The CDR3 sequence: CASSPPIRLAGYNEQFF. DNA of the CDR3: TGTGCCAGCAGCCCCCCAATTAGACTAGCGGGGTACAATGAGCAGTTCTTC.

At least ten counts were recorded for this clonotype. This sequence joins TRBV29-1 and TRBJ1-1, with 9 nucleotides matching TRBD1. The CDR3 is made up of 14 amino acids. Germline CDR1 and CDR2: SQVTM and ANQGSEA. The V and J ends lost 4 bases and 3 bases, in that order; junction bases with no gene match: 6. CDR3 in amino acids: CSVVRWDRDTEAFF. The DNA of the CDR3 is TGCAGCGTTGTTAGATGGGACAGGGACACTGAAGCTTTCTTT.

V and J are TRBV10-3 and TRBJ2-1; 12 bases agree with TRBD2. CDR1 ENHRY and CDR2 SYGVKD come from the germline V gene. The CDR3 totals 18 residues. The V and J ends lost 7 bases and 1 base, in that order; junction bases with no gene match: 11. CDR3 sequence reads: CAITASGRAVGSYNEQFF. As DNA, the CDR3 is TGTGCCATCACGGCTAGCGGGAGGGCCGTCGGTTCCTACAATGAGCAGTTCTTC.

This clonotype was seen ten or more times. The CDR3 nucleotides are TGCAGTGCTAGAGCCGTAGGGAATGAGCAGTTCTTC. It is translated as CSARAVGNEQFF. The rearrangement uses TRBV20-1 and TRBJ2-1, with D hard to call. The germline V gene has CDR1 DFQATT and CDR2 SNEGSKA (reference sequence). V lost 1 base to trimming and J lost 7 bases, with 8 bases between them. This CDR3 has 12 amino acids.

The genes are TRBV20-1 and TRBJ2-4; weak D call: TRBD1 (5 bases). The germline gives CDR1 DFQATT, CDR2 SNEGSKA (reference sequence). Trimming pared 2 bases from V and 0 bases from J, leaving 11 bases between. The CDR3 length is 15 residues. The chain's CDR3 is CSARHDRIAKNIQYF. The CDR3 DNA reads TGCAGTGCTAGACATGACAGAATAGCCAAAAACATTCAGTACTTC.

This clonotype has more than one count but fewer than ten. The chain uses TRBV29-1 and TRBJ2-3; D is ambiguous. The V gene lost 5 bases and the J gene lost 0 bases, with 6 bases spanning the gap. CDR3 length: 12 amino acids. Germline V CDR1 and CDR2: SQVTM, ANQGSEA. CDR3 DNA sequence: TGCAGCGTTTACCCTAGCACAGATACGCAGTATTTT. It codes for CSVYPSTDTQYF.

The V and J genes are TRBV7-3 and TRBJ2-2; D remains unclear. Trimming shortened V by 6 bases and J by 6 bases, and 8 bases separated the two germline ends. This CDR3 has 12 residues. Germline V CDR1 and CDR2: SGHTA, FQGTGA. This CDR3 reads CASRLASGELFF. CDR3 coding DNA: TGTGCCAGCAGGCTCGCGTCCGGGGAGCTGTTTTTT.

This clonotype was found many times. The chain is built from TRBV20-1 and TRBJ2-1; 8 nucleotides match TRBD2. The V and J ends lost 0 bases and 4 bases, in that order; junction bases with no gene match: 5. Germline-derived CDR1 and CDR2 are DFQATT and SNEGSKA (reference sequence). The CDR3 spans 15 residues. The CDR3 DNA is TGCAGTGCTAGAGATCTGGCGGGGGGTTACAATGAGCAGTTCTTC. It specifies CSARDLAGGYNEQFF.

The rearrangement uses TRBV4-2 and TRBJ2-1; D is uncertain. This CDR3 is 20 amino acids long. V lost 4 bases and J 3 bases, leaving 28 bases between the germline ends. Germline V gene lookup returns CDR1 LGHNA and CDR2 YNFKEQ. CDR3 residues: CASSPNSLGLREDSYNEQFF. The CDR3, as DNA: TGTGCCAGCAGCCCCAACTCTCTAGGTTTGCGCGAAGATAGCTACAATGAGCAGTTCTTC.

The J gene is TRBJ1-1, the V gene TRBV18; perhaps TRBD1 as D (5 bases). Germline CDR1 reads KGHSH; CDR2 reads LQKENI. The CDR3 has 15 residues. The ends were cut back, 0 bases at V and 0 bases at J, with 8 bases in the middle. As DNA, the CDR3 is TGTGCCAGCTCACCACCAAGGGGCGTGAACACTGAAGCTTTCTTT. Its translation: CASSPPRGVNTEAFF.

This chain joins TRBV6-5 and TRBJ2-1, with TRBD2 identical over 10 bases. The CDR3 sequence is 16 residues long. Unmatched junction bases numbered 13, after V lost 6 bases and J lost 8 bases. Germline V gives CDR1 MNHEY, CDR2 SVGAGI. The CDR3 region has the DNA TGTGCCAGCAGATTATATCAGCGGGGGGGCCTCGATGAGCAGTTCTTC. This translates into CASRLYQRGGLDEQFF.

In this sample, this clonotype turned up a few times. V usage is TRBV29-1 and J usage is TRBJ2-1; 8 bases fit TRBD2. The CDR3 is 12 amino acids. Germline CDR1 SQVTM, CDR2 ANQGSEA. V was pared by 7 bases and J by 5 bases, with 4 bases of the junction left unmatched. The DNA for the CDR3 is TGCAGCGCCCAACTAGCGGACAATGAGCAGTTCTTC. Protein: CSAQLADNEQFF.

Only a few counts were recorded for this clonotype. CDR3 loop: CSVQEGRATEAFF. CDR3 DNA sequence: TGCAGCGTTCAGGAGGGGAGGGCCACTGAAGCTTTCTTT. The V and J genes are TRBV29-1 and TRBJ1-1, with D perhaps matching TRBD1 (5 bases). Germline-derived CDR1 and CDR2 are SQVTM and ANQGSEA. The CDR3 length is 13 residues. V was cut by 5 bases and J by 4 bases, with 14 bases left in between.

This clonotype was recorded once. The chain couples TRBV20-1 to TRBJ2-3, with TRBD2 matching 7 bases. Per the germline V gene, CDR1 is DFQATT and CDR2 is SNEGSKA (reference sequence). Losses at the gene ends were 7 bases for V and 0 bases for J; bases not matched to a gene: 4. This CDR3 has 13 residues. Here the CDR3 reads CSVLADSTDTQYF. In nucleotides, the CDR3 is TGCAGTGTTCTAGCGGATAGCACAGATACGCAGTATTTT.

This clonotype has just one count. The chain recombines TRBV6-1 with TRBJ2-5, with D maybe TRBD2 (5 bases). The V end lost 6 bases, the J end lost 1 base, and 12 bases lay between the germline ends. Germline values: CDR1 MNHNS, CDR2 SASEGT. The CDR3 length is 14 residues. This CDR3 is CASRAAGVQETQYF. Here the CDR3 DNA reads TGTGCCAGCAGGGCAGCCGGGGTCCAAGAGACCCAGTACTTC.

This clonotype was recorded many times. This rearrangement joins TRBV6-2 or TRBV6-3 to TRBJ2-1, with D tentatively TRBD2 (6 bases). CDR1 and CDR2 from the germline V gene are MNHEY and SVGEGT. This CDR3 region has 14 residues. V was pared by 6 bases and J by 0 bases, with 9 bases between. The CDR3 sequence is CASRTTSSYNEQFF. The CDR3 nucleotides read TGTGCCAGCAGGACGACTAGCTCCTACAATGAGCAGTTCTTC.

The gene calls are TRBV6-5 and TRBJ2-7; 10 bases map to TRBD2. Losses at the gene ends were 2 bases for V and 2 bases for J; bases not matched to a gene: 6. Germline CDR1 MNHEY, CDR2 SVGAGI. This CDR3 contains 16 residues. Here the CDR3 DNA reads TGTGCCAGCAGTTACGCCCTAGCGGGAGTACCCTACGAGCAGTACTTC. Translation: CASSYALAGVPYEQYF.

In this sample, this clonotype turned up a few times. This chain uses TRBV29-1 with TRBJ1-1; the D is unclear. V shed 3 bases and J shed 2 bases, with 13 bases lying between them. Germline CDR1 and CDR2: SQVTM and ANQGSEA. The CDR3 runs 14 residues. Written as DNA, the CDR3 is TGCAGCGTTGACCCCTCCCACGCAAACACTGAAGCTTTCTTT. Translating gives CSVDPSHANTEAFF.

This clonotype was counted only a few times. The chain recombines TRBV28 with TRBJ2-3; a possible D gene is TRBD2 (6 bases). The V gene lost 7 bases and the J gene lost 1 base, with 12 bases spanning the gap. The CDR3 is 14 residues long. Per the germline V gene, CDR1 is MDHEN and CDR2 is SYDVKM. This CDR3 is CASKEGPRTDTQYF. As DNA, the CDR3 is TGTGCCAGCAAGGAGGGCCCTCGCACAGATACGCAGTATTTT.

This rearrangement joins TRBV18 to TRBJ2-5; 8 bases line up with TRBD2. The V and J ends lost 0 bases and 3 bases, in that order; junction bases with no gene match: 0. The CDR3 extends over 14 amino acids. From germline, CDR1 is KGHSH and CDR2 LQKENI. The CDR3 nucleotides are TGTGCCAGCTCACCACCGGGACTAGAAGAGACCCAGTACTTC. Translated: CASSPPGLEETQYF.

This clonotype has only a few counts. This chain connects TRBV28 to TRBJ2-3; D is undetermined. Germline CDR1 and CDR2: MDHEN and SYDVKM. The CDR3 spans 13 residues. Trimming shortened V by 4 bases and J by 3 bases, and 8 bases separated the two germline ends. CDR3 in DNA: TGTGCCAGCAGTTCCCGACCGACAGATACGCAGTATTTT. Residues: CASSSRPTDTQYF.

In its sample, this clonotype was seen many times. V is TRBV25-1 and J is TRBJ2-7; D possibly corresponds to TRBD1 (6 bases). Trimming pared 3 bases from V and 6 bases from J, leaving 9 bases between. Looked up from germline, CDR1 is MGHDK and CDR2 is SYGVNS. CDR3 size: 12 residues. CDR3 in amino acids: CASSDNRAEQYF. CDR3 nucleotides: TGTGCCAGCAGTGATAACAGGGCCGAGCAGTACTTC.